This T cell receptor (beta chain) was retrieved from a study of shared clonotypes between healthy human individuals. Whole-study findings and limits: Clonotype sharing levels among donors were expected to vary with sequencing depth.

The CDR3 is 16 residues long. V lost 4 bases and J lost 8, with 23 bases in between. Every donor, a Caucasian adult, lived in Nashville, Tennessee. Genomic DNA of each subset was evenly split across several immunoSEQ plates. Sequenced by immunoSEQ multiplex PCR; TCRdb stores in-frame clones only, minus some. Seen here are about 460,000 clones, approximately 80% observed once, and the top ten hold around 13%. As to this clone: The antigen is unknown.

The chain employs TRBV23-1 and TRBJ1-2; D remains unclear. TRBV23-1 has ORF status, its function being uncertain. This receptor was taken from a woman between 40 and 55 years old in good health. Some clones in this sample may be carry-over from other donors' samples. Sequencing was done on a sample of PBMCs. The CDR3 sequence is CASSPPAATLTMGYTF. CDR3 nucleotides: TGCGCCAGCAGTCCCCCGGCAGCAACGTTAACTATGGGCTACACCTTC.